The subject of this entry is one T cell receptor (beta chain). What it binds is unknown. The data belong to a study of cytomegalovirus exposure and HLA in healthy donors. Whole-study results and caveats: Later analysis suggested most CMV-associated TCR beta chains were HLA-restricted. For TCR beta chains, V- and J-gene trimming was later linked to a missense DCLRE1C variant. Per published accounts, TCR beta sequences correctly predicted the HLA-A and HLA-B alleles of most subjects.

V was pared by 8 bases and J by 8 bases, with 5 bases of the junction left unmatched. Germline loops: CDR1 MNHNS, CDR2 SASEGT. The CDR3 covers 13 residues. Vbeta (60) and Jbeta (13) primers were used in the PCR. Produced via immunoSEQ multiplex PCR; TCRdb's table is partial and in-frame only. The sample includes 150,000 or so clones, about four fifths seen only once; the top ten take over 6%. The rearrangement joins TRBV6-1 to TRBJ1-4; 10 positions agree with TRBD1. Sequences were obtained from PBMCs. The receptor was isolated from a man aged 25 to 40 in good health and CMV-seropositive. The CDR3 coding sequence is TGTGCCAGCGGCCGGGACAGGGGAGAAAAACTGTTTTTT. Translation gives CASGRDRGEKLFF.